Presented here are 24 T cell receptor beta chains from one specimen sequenced in a study of T cell responses to AZD1222 COVID-19 vaccine. Measured with immunoSEQ multiplex PCR; TCRdb has only the in-frame clones, and not every one. This sample has about 120,000 clones, with about 89% found just once. The input for sequencing was peripheral blood, taken on day 0 of AZD1222 vaccination. These receptors all stem from an adult in good health.

This chain connects TRBV7-9 to TRBJ1-4, with D tentatively TRBD1 (5 bases). V was trimmed by 5 bases and J by 6 bases, leaving 16 bases between them. Germline CDR1 and CDR2: SEHNR and FQNEAQ (reference sequence). This CDR3 spans 15 amino acids. This CDR3 reads CASSPTGTLHEKLFF. The DNA of the CDR3 is TGTGCCAGCAGCCCGACCGGGACCCTACATGAAAAACTGTTTTTT.

The chain combines TRBV5-1 with TRBJ1-4; D not resolved. Germline CDR1 SGHRS, CDR2 YFSETQ. V dropped 7 bases and J dropped 5 bases, with 12 bases sitting between them. The CDR3 length is 13 residues. CDR3 sequence reads: CASCLGGNEKLFF. Written as DNA, the CDR3 is TGCGCCAGCTGCCTCGGAGGGAATGAAAAACTGTTTTTT. Together with reference TRBV5-1 and TRBJ1-4, the CDR3 gives the full variable domain: KAGVTQTPRYLIKTRGQQVTLSCSPISGHRSVSWYQQTPGQGLQFLFEYFSETQRNKGNFPGRFSGRQFSNSRSEMNVSTLELGDSALYLCASCLGGNEKLFFGSGTQLSVL.

This chain connects TRBV28 to TRBJ1-2; D may be TRBD1 (5 bases). The CDR3 spans 14 residues. The germline V gene encodes CDR1 MDHEN and CDR2 SYDVKM. V was pared by 6 bases and J by 8 bases, with 19 bases between. The CDR3 here is CASSQQGGWVGYTF. DNA for the CDR3: TGTGCCAGCAGCCAGCAGGGAGGGTGGGTAGGCTACACCTTC.

V is TRBV19 and J is TRBJ2-4; 10 bases fit TRBD1. Germline V CDR1 and CDR2: LNHDA, SQIVND (reference sequence). CDR3 size: 15 residues. The V and J ends lost 5 bases and 5 bases, in that order; junction bases with no gene match: 6. The CDR3 sequence: CASSSRGTGENIQYF. The CDR3 DNA follows: TGTGCCAGTAGTTCCCGAGGGACAGGGGAAAACATTCAGTACTTC.

The chain has TRBV19 and TRBJ1-6; D not certain. Germline V gives CDR1 LNHDA, CDR2 SQIVND (reference sequence). V was trimmed by 6 bases and J by 15 bases, leaving 18 bases between them. CDR3 length equals 13 residues. The CDR3 reads CASSVPPGLVLHF. For the CDR3, the DNA is TGTGCCAGTAGCGTCCCTCCGGGCCTCGTCCTCCACTTT.

The chain recombines TRBV6-4 with TRBJ2-2; 8 bases match TRBD1. There are 14 residues in the CDR3. V shed 8 bases, J shed 7 bases, and the junction held 9 bases outside the gene matches. Germline lookup yields CDR1 MRHNA and CDR2 SNTAGT. The CDR3 is CASSPDRDGGELFF. DNA for the CDR3: TGTGCCAGCTCCCCGGACAGGGACGGCGGGGAGCTGTTTTTT.

V gene TRBV9 combines with J gene TRBJ2-5; TRBD1 matches 7 bases. The CDR3 covers 15 residues. V shed 2 bases, J shed 0 bases, and the junction held 4 bases outside the gene matches. Per the germline V gene, CDR1 is SGDLS and CDR2 is YYNGEE. The CDR3 bases are TGTGCCAGCAGCGTGTCCGGGACAGACCAAGAGACCCAGTACTTC. As protein: CASSVSGTDQETQYF.

The rearrangement uses TRBV28 and TRBJ1-3; the D is unclear. This CDR3 is 12 amino acids long. CDR1 is MDHEN, CDR2 SYDVKM, per germline. V lost 5 bases, J lost 4 bases, and 6 bases lay in between. This CDR3 reads CASSRQGNTIYF. The CDR3 coding sequence is TGTGCCAGCAGTAGACAAGGAAACACCATATATTTT.

The V and J genes are TRBV3-1 (or the pseudogene TRBV3-2) and TRBJ1-3, with D tentatively TRBD1 (5 bases). The CDR3 has 15 residues. Trimming pared 1 base from V and 2 bases from J, leaving 9 bases between. Per the germline V gene, CDR1 is LGHDT and CDR2 is YNNKEL (reference sequence). Written as DNA, the CDR3 is TGTGCCAGCAGCCAAGTCCCCAGGGCTGGAAACACCATATATTTT. Protein product: CASSQVPRAGNTIYF.

This chain links TRBV10-3 with TRBJ2-5; 7 bases map to TRBD2. The germline V gene has CDR1 ENHRY and CDR2 SYGVKD. Trimming at V came to 6 bases and at J to 5 bases, leaving 6 bases not matched to a gene. The CDR3 contains 13 residues. The CDR3 reads CAISFSGSETQYF. The CDR3 DNA is TGTGCCATCAGCTTTAGCGGGTCGGAGACCCAGTACTTC.

This clone was recorded many times. The rearrangement uses TRBV10-3 and TRBJ1-6; no definite D call. Germline CDR1 reads ENHRY; CDR2 reads SYGVKD. Trimming cost V 4 bases and J 0 bases, with 4 bases left between them. The CDR3 length is 14 residues. In nucleotides, the CDR3 is TGTGCCATCAGTGGGGACTCCTATAATTCACCCCTCCACTTT. Protein: CAISGDSYNSPLHF.

The chain carries TRBV19 and TRBJ1-2, with D possibly TRBD1 on 5 matching bases. V was cut by 1 base and J by 8 bases, with 5 bases left in between. The CDR3 has 11 amino acids. Germline CDR1 is LNHDA and CDR2 is SQIVND (reference sequence). The CDR3 region is CASSIGQGYTF. CDR3 nucleotide sequence: TGTGCCAGTAGTATAGGACAGGGCTACACCTTC.

The J gene is TRBJ1-1, the V gene TRBV6-1, with 8 nucleotides matching TRBD1. This CDR3 contains 16 residues. The germline V gene has CDR1 MNHNS and CDR2 SASEGT. Germline trimming cut 3 bases from V and 4 bases from J; bases unmatched to any gene: 10. CDR3 protein: CASSDLGQGLSTEAFF. In DNA, the CDR3 is TGTGCCAGCAGTGACCTTGGACAGGGCTTGAGCACTGAAGCTTTCTTT.

J is TRBJ2-3 and V is TRBV7-8, with a weak D call TRBD2 (5 bases). The V gene's germline CDR1 is SGHVS and CDR2 FQNEAQ. The V end lost 4 bases, the J end lost 6 bases, and 11 bases lay between the germline ends. This CDR3 contains 13 residues. As DNA, the CDR3 is TGTGCCAGCAGCTATACGTCGGGGGATACGCAGTATTTT. Translated, it gives CASSYTSGDTQYF. The whole variable domain, remainder taken from reference TRBV7-8 and TRBJ2-3, is GAGVSQSPRYKVAKRGQDVALRCDPISGHVSLFWYQQALGQGPEFLTYFQNEAQLDKSGLPSDRFFAERPEGSVSTLKIQRTQQEDSAVYLCASSYTSGDTQYFGPGTRLTVL.

J is TRBJ1-2 and V is TRBV2; D is unclear. Germline V gives CDR1 SNHLY, CDR2 FYNNEI. The length of the CDR3 is 14 residues. V was shortened by 9 bases and J by 2 bases, with 16 bases between the two germline ends. CDR3 amino acids: CARTPPGKNYGYTF. CDR3 DNA: TGTGCCAGAACACCCCCGGGAAAAAACTATGGCTACACCTTC. Supplemented by reference TRBV2 and TRBJ1-2, the full variable domain reads EPEVTQTPSHQVTQMGQEVILRCVPISNHLYFYWYRQILGQKVEFLVSFYNNEISEKSEIFDDQFSVERPDGSNFTLKIRSTKLEDSAMYFCARTPPGKNYGYTFGSGTRLTVV.

The chain joins TRBV19 to TRBJ2-3, with a tentative D call TRBD1 (5 bases). The germline V gene encodes CDR1 LNHDA and CDR2 SQIVND (reference sequence). The CDR3 consists of 12 residues. V dropped 4 bases and J dropped 4 bases, with 6 bases sitting between them. CDR3 sequence reads: CASSRGPDTQYF. The CDR3 DNA sequence: TGTGCCAGTAGTAGGGGCCCAGATACGCAGTATTTT.

The CDR3 loop reads CAWSWTGGSLGSPLHF. In DNA, the CDR3 is TGTGCCTGGAGTTGGACAGGGGGCTCCTTAGGTTCACCCCTCCACTTT. V gene TRBV30 combines with J gene TRBJ1-6; 11 bases map to TRBD1. The CDR3 runs to 16 residues. Germline CDR1 reads GTSNPN; CDR2 reads SVGIG (reference sequence). After removal of 2 bases from V and 9 bases from J, the junction contained 9 bases not matched to a gene.

This chain links TRBV5-1 with TRBJ1-2; possibly TRBD1 for D (5 bases). Between the trimmed V and J ends, which lost 0 bases and 4 bases, there was a span of 7 bases. The length of the CDR3 is 13 residues. The V gene's germline CDR1 is SGHRS and CDR2 YFSETQ. The CDR3 reads CASSLGGVYGYTF. In DNA, the CDR3 is TGCGCCAGCAGCTTGGGAGGGGTCTATGGCTACACCTTC.

This clone has only one observation. The rearrangement uses TRBV27 and TRBJ1-4, with a possible D match to TRBD1 (6 bases). V was cut by 3 bases and J by 5 bases, with 10 bases left in between. Germline V CDR1 and CDR2: MNHEY, SMNVEV (reference sequence). The CDR3 is made up of 14 amino acids. CDR3 DNA sequence: TGTGCCAGCAGTTTCTTCGGACAGAATGAAAAACTGTTTTTT. It codes for CASSFFGQNEKLFF.

The genes are TRBV6-1 and TRBJ1-2; possibly TRBD1 for D (5 bases). The germline gives CDR1 MNHNS, CDR2 SASEGT. The CDR3 contains 14 residues. Trimming cost V 1 base and J 4 bases, with 10 bases left between them. CDR3 sequence: CASSEDLGTYGYTF. DNA of the CDR3: TGTGCCAGCAGTGAAGATTTAGGGACCTATGGCTACACCTTC.

The chain is built from TRBV15 and TRBJ2-5; D unresolved. The CDR3 covers 14 residues. Germline CDR1 and CDR2: LNHNV and YYDKDF (reference sequence). The V end lost 2 bases, the J end lost 5 bases, and 12 bases lay between the germline ends. CDR3 in DNA: TGTGCCACCAGCAGACCCGGGCTTGGGGAGACCCAGTACTTC. It codes for CATSRPGLGETQYF.

The gene calls are TRBV11-3 and TRBJ2-2; the D gene is possibly TRBD2 (6 bases). This CDR3 spans 12 amino acids. V was pared by 5 bases and J by 5 bases, with 6 bases between. Germline loops: CDR1 SGHNT, CDR2 YENEEA. As DNA, the CDR3 is TGTGCCAGCAGCCGGGAGACCGGGGAGCTGTTTTTT. It codes for CASSRETGELFF.

V and J are TRBV6-2 or TRBV6-3 and TRBJ1-5; a weak D match, TRBD1 (5 bases). CDR1 is MNHEY, CDR2 SVGEGT, per germline. V was shortened by 6 bases and J by 4 bases, with 13 bases between the two germline ends. This CDR3 comprises 14 residues. The chain's CDR3 is CASSPGTFNQPQHF. Written as DNA, the CDR3 is TGTGCCAGCAGCCCAGGGACCTTTAATCAGCCCCAGCATTTT.

The rearrangement uses TRBV19 and TRBJ1-1; D is unclear. CDR3 length: 13 amino acids. V gave up 1 base and J gave up 7 bases, with 10 bases separating them. Looked up from germline, CDR1 is LNHDA and CDR2 is SQIVND (reference sequence). CDR3 loop: CASSIVDAVEAFF. As DNA, the CDR3 is TGTGCCAGTAGTATAGTTGACGCGGTTGAAGCTTTCTTT.